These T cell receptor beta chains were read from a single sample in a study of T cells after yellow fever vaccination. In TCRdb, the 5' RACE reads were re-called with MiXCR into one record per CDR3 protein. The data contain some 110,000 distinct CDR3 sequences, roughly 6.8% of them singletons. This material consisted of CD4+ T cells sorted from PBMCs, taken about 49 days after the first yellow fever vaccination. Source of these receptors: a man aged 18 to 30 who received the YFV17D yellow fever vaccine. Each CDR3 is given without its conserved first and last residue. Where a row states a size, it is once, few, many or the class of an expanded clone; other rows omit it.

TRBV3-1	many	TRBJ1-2	ASSQDSLYSGYT
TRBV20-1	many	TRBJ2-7	SASLPGSTYEQY
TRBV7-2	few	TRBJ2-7	ASNSGILLEQY
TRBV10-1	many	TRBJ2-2	ASSERDSNTGELF
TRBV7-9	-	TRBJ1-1	ASIQTGLGREAF
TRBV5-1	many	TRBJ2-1	ASGAPPSYNEQF
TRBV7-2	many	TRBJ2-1	ASSVSGNSYNEQF
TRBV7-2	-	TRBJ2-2	ASSSPKGYTGELF
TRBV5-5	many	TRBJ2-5	ASSSPGSETQY
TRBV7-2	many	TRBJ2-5	ASTMGGETQY
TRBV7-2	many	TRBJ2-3	ASSPTGTGADTQY
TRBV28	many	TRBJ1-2	ASSLSGLRVGYT
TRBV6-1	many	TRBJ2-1	ASSPRDLTYNEQF
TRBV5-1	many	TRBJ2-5	ASSLASDMNLYQETQY
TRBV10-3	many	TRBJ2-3	AAGTSGTDTQY
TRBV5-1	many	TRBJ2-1	ASSFQRGSDNEQF
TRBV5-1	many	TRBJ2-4	ASSLAVGLAIDRKNIQY
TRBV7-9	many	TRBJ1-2	ASSLRDYYGYT
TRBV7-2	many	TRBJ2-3	ASSPRRTDTQY
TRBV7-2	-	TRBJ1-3	ASSLRISGPGGNTIY
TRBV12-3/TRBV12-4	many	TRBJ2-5	ASSPLAETQY
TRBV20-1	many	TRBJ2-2	SARRWQGDTGELF
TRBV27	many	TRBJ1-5	ASSPQASNQPQH
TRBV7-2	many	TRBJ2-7	ASSLMLGPGYEQY
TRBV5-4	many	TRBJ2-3	ASSSWADTQY
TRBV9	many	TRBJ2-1	ASSVAHESSYNEQF
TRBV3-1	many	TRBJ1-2	ASSWNDGSYGYT
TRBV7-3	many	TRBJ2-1	ASSLLAASNEQF
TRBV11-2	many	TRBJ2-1	ASSPLPGQGYNEQF
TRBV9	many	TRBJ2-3	ASSARISGGADTQY
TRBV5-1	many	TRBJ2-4	ASSLGRGTSQDIQY
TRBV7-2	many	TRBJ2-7	ASSLQAARQGYEQY
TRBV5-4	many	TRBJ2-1	ASSFRGGKDEQF
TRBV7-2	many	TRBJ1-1	ASSLVPEVNTEAF
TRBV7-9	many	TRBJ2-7	ASSVMEGGEQY
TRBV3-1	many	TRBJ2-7	ASSQRQGNDDEQY
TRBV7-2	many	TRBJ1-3	ASSLGQPNTIY
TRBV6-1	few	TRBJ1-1	ASSGDRNTEAF
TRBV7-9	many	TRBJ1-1	ASSLGDVNTEAF
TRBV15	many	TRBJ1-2	ATSRSGARGANYGYT
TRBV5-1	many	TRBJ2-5	ASSHRTVSSETQY
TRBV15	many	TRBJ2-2	ATSGPWRNTGELF
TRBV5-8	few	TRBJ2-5	ASSLEAGTQY
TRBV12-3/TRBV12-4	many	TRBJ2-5	ASSFRPGSTDGETQY